This is a list of T cell receptor beta chains from one sample in a study of blood T cell repertoires in COVID-19. Method: immunoSEQ multiplex PCR; TCRdb's copy keeps in-frame clones and lacks some. The data contain 200,000 to 300,000 clones, around 90% of them singletons. Sequenced sample: peripheral blood. The source is a woman aged 40-49 years who had recovered from COVID-19. The CDR3 runs from the conserved cysteine through the conserved F or W. The D gene is left open where the match is weak. Expanded clones are given a class, and other clones once, few, many or no size at all.

V gene: TRBV3-1/TRBV3-2; J gene: TRBJ1-4; clone size: -; D gene: TRBD1; CDR3 DNA: TGTGCCAGCAGCCCCCGGGACAGTCGGGAAAAACTGTTTTTT; CDR3 protein: CASSPRDSREKLFF
V gene: TRBV6-6; J gene: TRBJ1-1; clone size: -; D gene: -; CDR3 DNA: TGTGCCAGCAGTGCCACAGGGTCCAACACTGAAGCTTTCTTT; CDR3 protein: CASSATGSNTEAFF
V gene: TRBV19; J gene: TRBJ1-5; clone size: -; D gene: -; CDR3 DNA: TGTGCCAGTAGTATAGGTGACCGAGGTGGCTTCAATCAGCCCCAGCATTTT; CDR3 protein: CASSIGDRGGFNQPQHF
V gene: TRBV12-3/TRBV12-4; J gene: TRBJ2-1; clone size: -; D gene: TRBD2; CDR3 DNA: TGTGCCAGCAGTTTGCGGGAGGCCAGTGAGCAGTTCTTC; CDR3 protein: CASSLREASEQFF
V gene: TRBV5-1; J gene: TRBJ2-1; clone size: -; D gene: TRBD1; CDR3 DNA: TGCGCCAGCAGCACCGGGACAGGGAGCTCCTACAATGAGCAGTTCTTC; CDR3 protein: CASSTGTGSSYNEQFF
V gene: TRBV6-2/TRBV6-3; J gene: TRBJ2-3; clone size: -; D gene: TRBD2; CDR3 DNA: TGTGCCAGCAGCCTCCGGGCTCTAGCGGGAGCGGATACGCAGTATTTT; CDR3 protein: CASSLRALAGADTQYF
V gene: TRBV29-1; J gene: TRBJ2-5; clone size: few; D gene: -; CDR3 DNA: TGCAGCGTTGGCGGGCGGGAGACCCAGTACTTC; CDR3 protein: CSVGGRETQYF
V gene: TRBV9; J gene: TRBJ1-1; clone size: -; D gene: TRBD1; CDR3 DNA: TGTGCCAGCAGCGGGACAGGGGCCGCAGTGAACACTGAAGCTTTCTTT; CDR3 protein: CASSGTGAAVNTEAFF
V gene: TRBV4-3; J gene: TRBJ1-3; clone size: once; D gene: TRBD1; CDR3 DNA: TGCGCCAGCAGCCGCAGGAGACAGGGGCCCTCTGGAAACACCATATATTTT; CDR3 protein: CASSRRRQGPSGNTIYF
V gene: TRBV7-8; J gene: TRBJ1-2; clone size: -; D gene: -; CDR3 DNA: TGTGCCAGCAGCCGAGGACGGGTCTATGGCTACACCTTC; CDR3 protein: CASSRGRVYGYTF
V gene: TRBV18; J gene: TRBJ1-2; clone size: -; D gene: -; CDR3 DNA: TGTGCCAGCTCACCCCGACAGGATGGCTACACCTTC; CDR3 protein: CASSPRQDGYTF
V gene: TRBV15; J gene: TRBJ2-1; clone size: -; D gene: TRBD2; CDR3 DNA: TGTGCCACCAGCGGAAAACCCTGGCGGGAGGGCGGGCAGTTCTTC; CDR3 protein: CATSGKPWREGGQFF
V gene: TRBV10-3; J gene: TRBJ2-2; clone size: -; D gene: TRBD2; CDR3 DNA: TGTGCCATCAGTGAGGGGACTAGCGGGGCCGGGGAGCTGTTTTTT; CDR3 protein: CAISEGTSGAGELFF
V gene: TRBV19; J gene: TRBJ2-2; clone size: -; D gene: TRBD2; CDR3 DNA: TGTGCCAGTAGTACCCCTAGCGGGACGGGCACCGGGGAGCTGTTTTTT; CDR3 protein: CASSTPSGTGTGELFF
V gene: TRBV19; J gene: TRBJ2-1; clone size: few; D gene: -; CDR3 DNA: TGTGCCAGTAGTATGAGATACAGGGTGGCGAGGTCCTACAATGAGCAGTTCTTC; CDR3 protein: CASSMRYRVARSYNEQFF
V gene: TRBV28; J gene: TRBJ1-5; clone size: -; D gene: -; CDR3 DNA: TGTGCCAGCATTCTGGGGGGTACCAATCAGCCCCAGCATTTT; CDR3 protein: CASILGGTNQPQHF
V gene: TRBV13; J gene: TRBJ1-2; clone size: -; D gene: -; CDR3 DNA: TGTGCCAGCAGCTTAGATCAGTGGGGGCTGTCTGGTGGCTACACCTTC; CDR3 protein: CASSLDQWGLSGGYTF
V gene: TRBV6-4; J gene: TRBJ2-5; clone size: -; D gene: -; CDR3 DNA: TGTGCCAGCAGTGCCCATCGGAGGTCCGGCGAGACCCAGTACTTC; CDR3 protein: CASSAHRRSGETQYF
V gene: TRBV6-6; J gene: TRBJ2-5; clone size: -; D gene: -; CDR3 DNA: TGTGCCAGCAGTTACTCGAGGAGGGAACAAGAGACCCAGTACTTC; CDR3 protein: CASSYSRREQETQYF
V gene: TRBV5-8; J gene: TRBJ1-5; clone size: -; D gene: -; CDR3 DNA: TGTGCCAGCAGCTTGGTTGTCAGGGCTTTTCAGCCCCAGCATTTT; CDR3 protein: CASSLVVRAFQPQHF
V gene: TRBV29-1; J gene: TRBJ1-5; clone size: -; D gene: -; CDR3 DNA: TGCAGCGTCCACCGGGACAACGGCTTAAGCAATCAGCCCCAGCATTTT; CDR3 protein: CSVHRDNGLSNQPQHF
V gene: TRBV21-1; J gene: TRBJ2-3; clone size: -; D gene: -; CDR3 DNA: TGTGCCAGCAGAGCGGCTTCCACAGATACGCAGTATTTT; CDR3 protein: CASRAASTDTQYF